These 25 T cell receptor beta chains were sequenced from one sample in a study of cytomegalovirus exposure and HLA in healthy donors. Primers: 60 Vbeta forward and 13 Jbeta reverse. The protocol was immunoSEQ multiplex PCR, while the TCRdb copy is restricted to in-frame clones and leaves out a portion. Of some 160,000 clones in the sample, almost 80% are singletons; the top ten hold about 1.5%. The material sequenced was PBMCs. These receptors all come from a male donor in good health and CMV-seronegative.

The chain couples TRBV15 to TRBJ2-7; 8 positions match TRBD2. The J segment lost 7 bases and the V segment lost 1 base, leaving 6 bases of the junction unmatched. There are 14 residues in the CDR3. The germline CDR1 and CDR2 sequences are LNHNV and YYDKDF (reference sequence). The DNA of the CDR3 is TGTGCCACCAGCAGAGTTGGTAGCGGGGTTGAGCAGTACTTC. This sequence encodes CATSRVGSGVEQYF.

V is TRBV6-1 and J is TRBJ2-7, with D possibly matching TRBD1 (5 bases). Trimming removed 2 bases at V and 1 base at J, with 12 bases between. This CDR3 is built from 15 residues. Per germline, CDR1 MNHNS and CDR2 SASEGT. CDR3: CASSEWGPGSYEQYF. As DNA, the CDR3 is TGTGCCAGCAGTGAATGGGGTCCAGGGTCCTACGAGCAGTACTTC.

This sequence joins TRBV5-1 and TRBJ2-3; maybe TRBD2 (5 bases). V shed 2 bases and J shed 3 bases, with 10 bases lying between them. The CDR3 consists of 14 residues. CDR1 is SGHRS, CDR2 YFSETQ, per germline. The CDR3 loop reads CASSLAPGTDTQYF. The CDR3 region has the DNA TGCGCCAGCAGCTTAGCCCCGGGAACAGATACGCAGTATTTT. Full variable domain (missing parts from reference TRBV5-1 and TRBJ2-3): KAGVTQTPRYLIKTRGQQVTLSCSPISGHRSVSWYQQTPGQGLQFLFEYFSETQRNKGNFPGRFSGRQFSNSRSEMNVSTLELGDSALYLCASSLAPGTDTQYFGPGTRLTVL.

The V gene is TRBV11-1, the J gene TRBJ1-1, with D perhaps matching TRBD1 (6 bases). Germline assignment: CDR1 SGHAT and CDR2 FQDESV (reference sequence). The CDR3 spans 14 residues. V was shortened by 1 base and J by 4 bases, with 10 bases between the two germline ends. CDR3 sequence (DNA): TGTGCCAGCAGCTTAGACAGGGAGGGCACTGAAGCTTTCTTT. It codes for CASSLDREGTEAFF.

J is TRBJ2-1 and V is TRBV28, with 7 bases matching TRBD2. V lost 6 bases to trimming and J lost 2 bases; unmatched junction nucleotides: 7. Germline assignment: CDR1 MDHEN and CDR2 SYDVKM. This CDR3 spans 15 amino acids. CDR3 loop: CASSSSGGAYNEQFF. Written as DNA, the CDR3 is TGTGCCAGCAGCTCTAGCGGAGGGGCCTACAATGAGCAGTTCTTC.

V is TRBV7-2 and J is TRBJ1-1, with D hard to call. Germline CDR1 is SGHTA and CDR2 is FQGNSA. The CDR3 runs to 13 residues. V was pared by 4 bases and J by 11 bases, with 17 bases between. The DNA of the CDR3 is TGTGCCAGCAGCTCCCGCTCCGGGAAAAGGGCTTTCTTT. Its protein product is CASSSRSGKRAFF. The whole variable domain, filled in from reference TRBV7-2 and TRBJ1-1, reads GAGVSQSPSNKVTEKGKDVELRCDPISGHTALYWYRQSLGQGLEFLIYFQGNSAPDKSGLPSDRFSAERTGGSVSTLTIQRTQQEDSAVYLCASSSRSGKRAFFGQGTRLTVV.

V is TRBV30 and J is TRBJ1-1; D gene ambiguous. Between the trimmed V and J ends, which lost 0 bases and 4 bases, there was a span of 6 bases. The CDR3 contains 12 residues. CDR1 and CDR2 from the germline V gene are GTSNPN and SVGIG (reference sequence). The CDR3 region is CAWSVSPTEAFF. The DNA for the CDR3 is TGTGCCTGGAGTGTATCTCCCACTGAAGCTTTCTTT.

The rearrangement uses TRBV5-6 and TRBJ1-1, with D maybe TRBD1 (5 bases). Germline V gene sequence: CDR1 SGHDT, CDR2 YYEEEE. The V and J ends lost 4 bases and 3 bases respectively, with 10 bases between them. This CDR3 contains 13 residues. The CDR3 reads CASSGRGDTEAFF. The CDR3 nucleotides are TGTGCCAGCAGCGGGAGGGGAGACACTGAAGCTTTCTTT.

The chain couples TRBV27 to TRBJ1-1, with D unclear. The CDR3 sequence is 13 residues long. V was cut by 1 base and J by 0 bases, with 3 bases left in between. CDR1 and CDR2 from the germline V gene are MNHEY and SMNVEV (reference sequence). The DNA of the CDR3 is TGTGCCAGCAGTTTATATATGAACACTGAAGCTTTCTTT. It encodes CASSLYMNTEAFF.

This clone showed up just a few times. This CDR3 reads CASSRTGSVGETQYF. The CDR3 DNA follows: TGTGCCAGCAGCCGAACAGGGTCGGTTGGGGAGACCCAGTACTTC. The chain carries TRBV9 and TRBJ2-5, with D possibly being TRBD1 (6 bases). This CDR3 contains 15 residues. Trimming removed 4 bases at V and 5 bases at J, with 18 bases between. The germline CDR1 and CDR2 sequences are SGDLS and YYNGEE.

The rearrangement joins TRBV7-3 to TRBJ2-5, with no clear D. V was clipped by 2 bases and J by 5 bases, with 9 bases between them. The CDR3 covers 13 residues. The germline gives CDR1 SGHTA, CDR2 FQGTGA. In DNA, the CDR3 is TGTGCCAGCAGCTTATACCATCGGGAGACCCAGTACTTC. Its translation is CASSLYHRETQYF.

The gene calls are TRBV7-2 and TRBJ2-7; 9 positions match TRBD2. J was trimmed by 5 bases and V by 2 bases; bases with no gene match: 4. Germline values: CDR1 SGHTA, CDR2 FQGNSA. This CDR3 is built from 14 residues. The CDR3: CASSLLAGANEQYF. The CDR3 region has the DNA TGTGCCAGCAGCTTATTAGCGGGAGCGAACGAGCAGTACTTC.

The CDR3 protein is CASSPKGGQGADTQYF. The CDR3 region has the DNA TGCGCCAGCAGCCCCAAAGGGGGACAGGGAGCAGATACGCAGTATTTT. V is TRBV4-1 and J is TRBJ2-3; TRBD1 aligns across 9 bases. The junction had 9 bases not matched to a gene; V was cut back by 4 bases and J by 4 bases. Germline V gene sequence: CDR1 MGHRA, CDR2 YSYEKL. This CDR3 comprises 16 residues.

This clone was seen a handful of times. This rearrangement joins TRBV29-1 to TRBJ1-3; D remains ambiguous. Germline-derived CDR1 and CDR2 are SQVTM and ANQGSEA. Trimming took off 7 bases at V and 0 bases at J, with 10 bases between the two ends. This CDR3 region has 13 residues. The CDR3 DNA follows: TGCAGCGCTCGACGGGACTCTGGAAACACCATATATTTT. Encoded protein: CSARRDSGNTIYF. Full variable domain (rest looked up from reference TRBV29-1 and TRBJ1-3): SAVISQKPSRDICQRGTSLTIQCQVDSQVTMMFWYRQQPGQSLTLIATANQGSEATYESGFVIDKFPISRPNLTFSTLTVSNMSPEDSSIYLCSARRDSGNTIYFGEGSWLTVV.

CDR3 sequence: CASSSGTYEQYF. CDR3 coding DNA: TGTGCCAGCAGTTCCGGGACCTACGAGCAGTACTTC. This chain joins TRBV6-5 and TRBJ2-7; maybe TRBD2 (5 bases). V lost 4 bases and J 2 bases, leaving 6 bases between the germline ends. The germline gives CDR1 MNHEY, CDR2 SVGAGI. This CDR3 has 12 residues.

V and J are TRBV5-4 and TRBJ1-6; 7 bases match TRBD1. This CDR3 has 15 residues. The V gene end was trimmed by 0 bases and the J gene end by 13 bases; junction bases not matched to a gene: 10. Germline V gene sequence: CDR1 SGHNT, CDR2 YYREEE (reference sequence). The CDR3 DNA reads TGTGCCAGCAGCTTGGGAGGGGGCGGCGGTGATCCCCTCCACTTT. This sequence encodes CASSLGGGGGDPLHF. Looking up the rest from reference TRBV5-4 and TRBJ1-6 gives the full variable domain: ETGVTQSPTHLIKTRGQQVTLRCSSQSGHNTVSWYQQALGQGPQFIFQYYREEENGRGNFPPRFSGLQFPNYSSELNVNALELDDSALYLCASSLGGGGGDPLHFGNGTRLTVT.

J is TRBJ2-7 and V is TRBV7-9; TRBD1 is a possible D gene (5 bases). V shed 9 bases and J shed 5 bases, with 14 bases lying between them. The CDR3 has 12 amino acids. Germline V CDR1 and CDR2: SEHNR, FQNEAQ (reference sequence). CDR3 region: CASSTGSHEQYF. In nucleotides, the CDR3 is TGTGCCAGTAGTACAGGTTCTCACGAGCAGTACTTC.

The chain uses TRBV10-3 and TRBJ2-7; 9 positions match TRBD2. V shed 10 bases and J 2 bases; nucleotides not matched to a gene: 12. Germline loops: CDR1 ENHRY, CDR2 SYGVKD. This CDR3 has 15 residues. CDR3 nucleotides: TGTGCCACCAGGGAGGAGAGCGGGAGGACCTACGAGCAGTACTTC. It yields the protein CATREESGRTYEQYF.

V usage is TRBV7-8 and J usage is TRBJ1-1; 7 nucleotides align to TRBD1. The CDR3 covers 15 residues. Germline values: CDR1 SGHVS, CDR2 FQNEAQ. V dropped 5 bases and J dropped 4; count of bases not matched to a gene: 10. This CDR3 reads CASSPFTGVSTEAFF. The CDR3 DNA is TGTGCCAGCAGCCCGTTTACAGGGGTTAGCACTGAAGCTTTCTTT.

The chain uses TRBV28 and TRBJ1-4, with D possibly TRBD1 on 5 matching bases. Germline CDR1 and CDR2: MDHEN and SYDVKM. This CDR3 contains 14 residues. Trimming pared 3 bases from V and 1 base from J, leaving 6 bases between. The CDR3: CASSLGGTNEKLFF. CDR3 in DNA: TGTGCCAGCAGTTTGGGGGGAACTAATGAAAAACTGTTTTTT. The whole variable domain, remainder taken from reference TRBV28 and TRBJ1-4, is DVKVTQSSRYLVKRTGEKVFLECVQDMDHENMFWYRQDPGLGLRLIYFSYDVKMKEKGDIPEGYSVSREKKERFSLILESASTNQTSMYLCASSLGGTNEKLFFGSGTQLSVL.

Turning to this clone: Distinct nucleotide sequences in the sample also encode this CDR3. This rearrangement joins TRBV13 to TRBJ1-4; 11 bases align to TRBD1. With 3 bases clipped from V and 7 bases from J, the junction kept 1 base outside the gene matches. This CDR3 region has 14 residues. CDR1 is PRHDT, CDR2 FYEKMQ, per germline (reference sequence). The CDR3 spells CASSLGTGGEKLFF. In DNA, the CDR3 is TGTGCCAGCAGCTTGGGGACAGGGGGTGAAAAACTGTTTTTT.

A few counts support this clone. The chain joins TRBV9 to TRBJ2-4, with D tentatively TRBD1 (5 bases). Between the trimmed V and J ends, which lost 3 bases and 7 bases, there was a span of 11 bases. The CDR3 length is 13 residues. Per germline, CDR1 SGDLS and CDR2 YYNGEE. The CDR3 sequence is CASSEQGSNIQYF. The CDR3 nucleotides are TGTGCCAGCAGCGAGCAGGGATCGAACATTCAGTACTTC.

This chain joins TRBV2 and TRBJ1-1; D perhaps matches TRBD1 (6 bases). CDR1 is SNHLY and CDR2 is FYNNEI in the germline V gene. V shed 9 bases and J shed 2 bases, with 13 bases lying between them. There are 13 residues in the CDR3. CDR3 nucleotide sequence: TGTGCCAGTGCCGGGACAACCAACACTGAAGCTTTCTTT. This encodes CASAGTTNTEAFF.

Remarks on this clone: An end of the junction differs from the germline gene, which may be a read error. The chain couples TRBV7-9 to TRBJ2-1, with a tentative D call TRBD2 (7 bases). Germline lookup yields CDR1 SEHNR and CDR2 FQNEAQ (reference sequence). This CDR3 spans 16 amino acids. CDR3 amino acids: CANSPGGGPRFREQFF. The CDR3 DNA follows: TGTGCCAACAGCCCGGGGGGCGGCCCAAGGTTCAGGGAGCAGTTCTTC.

The chain uses TRBV7-9 and TRBJ2-1; D is unclear. Trimming took 5 bases from V and 4 from J, leaving 12 bases between them. Germline lookup yields CDR1 SEHNR and CDR2 FQNEAQ (reference sequence). The CDR3 extends over 14 amino acids. As DNA, the CDR3 is TGTGCCAGCAGCAGCCGTGAAGTTTACAATGAGCAGTTCTTC. It codes for CASSSREVYNEQFF.